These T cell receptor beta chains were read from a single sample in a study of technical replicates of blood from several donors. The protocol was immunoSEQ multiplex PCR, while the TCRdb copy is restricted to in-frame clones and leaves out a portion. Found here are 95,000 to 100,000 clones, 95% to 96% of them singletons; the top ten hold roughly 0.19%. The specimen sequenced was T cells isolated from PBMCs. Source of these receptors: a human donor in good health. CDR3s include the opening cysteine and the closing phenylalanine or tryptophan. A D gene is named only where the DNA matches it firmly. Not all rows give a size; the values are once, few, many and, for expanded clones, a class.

CSSLGGYEQYF,TGCAGTTCACTGGGGGGGTACGAGCAGTACTTC,NA,TRBJ2-7,TRBV20-1,TRBD2
CASSAAMNTEAFF,TGCGCCAGCAGCGCGGCAATGAACACTGAAGCTTTCTTT,NA,TRBJ1-1,TRBV5-1,NA
CASSPTGRTATNEKLFF,TGTGCCAGCTCACCGACAGGGCGGACTGCAACTAATGAAAAACTGTTTTTT,NA,TRBJ1-4,TRBV18,TRBD1
CASSPPGQGVNQPQHF,TGTGCCAGCTCACCGCCGGGACAGGGGGTAAATCAGCCCCAGCATTTT,NA,TRBJ1-5,TRBV18,TRBD1
CASSSGPGLAFITGELFF,TGTGCCAGCAGCTCCGGCCCGGGACTAGCGTTTATCACCGGGGAGCTGTTTTTT,NA,TRBJ2-2,TRBV7-9,TRBD2
CASSTRGGYNEQFF,TGTGCCAGTTCAACGCGGGGGGGGTACAATGAGCAGTTCTTC,NA,TRBJ2-1,TRBV19,TRBD2
CASSQDLRQIYGYTF,TGTGCCAGCAGCCAAGATCTACGACAGATCTATGGCTACACCTTC,once,TRBJ1-2,TRBV4-2,NA
CASSVPFVGTGTLFLFF,TGTGCCAGCAGTGTTCCATTCGTGGGGACAGGGACCCTTTTCCTGTTTTTT,NA,TRBJ1-4,TRBV2,TRBD1
CASSSTNGNEQFF,TGCGCCAGCAGCTCGACAAACGGGAACGAGCAGTTCTTC,NA,TRBJ2-1,TRBV5-1,NA
CASSHPGQGKNEQFF,TGCGCCAGCAGCCACCCGGGACAGGGTAAAAATGAGCAGTTCTTC,NA,TRBJ2-1,TRBV4-1,TRBD1
CASSVSRYPGANVLTF,TGTGCCAGCAGTGTATCCAGATACCCTGGGGCCAACGTCCTGACTTTC,NA,TRBJ2-6,TRBV6-1,NA
CASSRKQNTEAFF,TGTGCCAGCAGCCGTAAACAGAACACTGAAGCTTTCTTT,few,TRBJ1-1,TRBV6-5,NA
CAWSTQHQETQYF,TGTGCCTGGAGTACACAGCACCAAGAGACCCAGTACTTC,NA,TRBJ2-5,TRBV30,NA
CASSYTSGIKYEQYF,TGCGCCAGCAGCTATACTAGCGGGATTAAGTACGAGCAGTACTTC,NA,TRBJ2-7,TRBV5-1,TRBD2
CASSLGYSPIYEQYF,TGTGCCAGCAGCCTCGGTTACTCCCCCATTTACGAGCAGTACTTC,NA,TRBJ2-7,TRBV5-4,NA
CASSPHPGLAANTGELFF,TGTGCCAGCTCACCTCATCCGGGACTAGCGGCGAACACCGGGGAGCTGTTTTTT,NA,TRBJ2-2,TRBV18,TRBD2
CASSLTPSGGNEQFF,TGTGCCAGTAGTCTAACCCCTAGCGGGGGCAATGAGCAGTTCTTC,NA,TRBJ2-1,TRBV19,TRBD2
CASSFSPLAGETGELFF,TGCGCCAGCAGCTTTTCCCCTCTAGCGGGAGAGACCGGGGAGCTGTTTTTT,NA,TRBJ2-2,TRBV5-1,TRBD2
CASSLAGMLGELFF,TGTGCCAGCAGCTTAGCGGGGATGTTGGGGGAGCTGTTTTTT,once,TRBJ2-2,TRBV5-4,TRBD2
CASSPGTGAEAFF,TGTGCCAGTAGCCCCGGGACAGGGGCTGAAGCTTTCTTT,NA,TRBJ1-1,TRBV19,TRBD1
CASRRRFYGYTF,TGTGCCAGCAGGAGGAGGTTCTATGGCTACACCTTC,NA,TRBJ1-2,TRBV21-1,NA
CASSFRLSGGPNVQYF,TGTGCCAGCAGCTTTAGATTAAGCGGGGGCCCTAATGTTCAGTACTTC,NA,TRBJ2-4,TRBV5-4,TRBD2
CASSGDRNTEAFF,TGTGCCAGCAGTGGGGACAGGAACACTGAAGCTTTCTTT,NA,TRBJ1-1,TRBV2,TRBD1
CASSLGQRRYSTDTQYF,TGTGCCAGCAGCTTAGGGCAGCGTCGTTACAGCACAGATACGCAGTATTTT,NA,TRBJ2-3,TRBV11-1,NA
CARTTVRETQYF,TGTGCCAGGACGACAGTCCGGGAGACCCAGTACTTC,NA,TRBJ2-5,TRBV2,NA
CASSYPTRSEQYF,TGTGCCAGCAGTTACCCTACTAGGTCCGAGCAGTACTTC,NA,TRBJ2-7,TRBV6-5,NA
CASRTSGTDTQYF,TGTGCCAGCAGGACTAGCGGCACAGATACGCAGTATTTT,NA,TRBJ2-3,TRBV11-3,TRBD2
CASSSINSGAGELFF,TGTGCCAGCAGTTCTATAAACTCAGGGGCCGGGGAGCTGTTTTTT,NA,TRBJ2-2,TRBV6-5,NA
CASSPHRTATYEQYF,TGTGCCAGCAGTCCTCATCGGACAGCTACCTACGAGCAGTACTTC,NA,TRBJ2-7,TRBV6-5,NA
CASTAGNTEAFF,TGCGCCAGCACCGCGGGGAACACTGAAGCTTTCTTT,NA,TRBJ1-1,TRBV4-1,NA
CASSQERGRAGELFF,TGCGCCAGCAGCCAAGAAAGGGGGCGAGCCGGGGAGCTGTTTTTT,NA,TRBJ2-2,TRBV4-1,TRBD1
CASSPPDTSASQETQYF,TGTGCCAGCTCACCACCGGATACTAGCGCGTCCCAAGAGACCCAGTACTTC,NA,TRBJ2-5,TRBV18,TRBD2
CASSFDTGTGNTIYF,TGCGCCAGCAGCTTTGATACAGGGACTGGAAACACCATATATTTT,NA,TRBJ1-3,TRBV5-1,NA
CASSLQGVREFF,TGTGCCAGCAGCCTACAGGGAGTCAGGGAGTTCTTC,NA,TRBJ2-1,TRBV11-2,NA
CATDRGVRETQYF,TGTGCCACTGACAGGGGAGTACGAGAGACCCAGTACTTC,NA,TRBJ2-5,TRBV6-1,TRBD1
CASSPTGTGVQPQHF,TGTGCCAGCTCACCGACCGGGACAGGGGTTCAGCCCCAGCATTTT,NA,TRBJ1-5,TRBV18,TRBD1
CASSPPSGLAGQETQYF,TGTGCCAGCAGTCCACCGTCGGGACTAGCGGGACAAGAGACCCAGTACTTC,NA,TRBJ2-5,TRBV2,TRBD2
CAISEPGLGTGLFATNEKLFF,TGTGCCATCAGTGAGCCCGGATTAGGGACAGGGCTCTTCGCAACTAATGAAAAACTGTTTTTT,NA,TRBJ1-4,TRBV10-3,TRBD1
CASAIFTGPNEKLFF,TGTGCTAGTGCCATATTTACAGGGCCTAATGAAAAACTGTTTTTT,NA,TRBJ1-4,TRBV12-5,NA
CASSRQGLNQPQHF,TGTGCCAGCAGCCGACAGGGACTCAATCAGCCCCAGCATTTT,NA,TRBJ1-5,TRBV7-9,TRBD1
CASSAGQERKLFF,TGTGCCAGCAGCGCGGGACAGGAAAGGAAACTGTTTTTT,NA,TRBJ1-4,TRBV7-9,TRBD1
CASSQEGGLAEGMEAKNIQYF,TGCGCCAGCAGCCAAGAAGGGGGTCTAGCGGAGGGTATGGAGGCCAAAAACATTCAGTACTTC,NA,TRBJ2-4,TRBV4-1,NA
CAGKGLAGVQETQYF,TGTGCCGGGAAGGGACTAGCGGGAGTACAAGAGACCCAGTACTTC,NA,TRBJ2-5,TRBV2,TRBD2
CASSLEGADTIYF,TGTGCCAGCAGCTTGGAGGGGGCTGACACCATATATTTT,NA,TRBJ1-3,TRBV7-6,TRBD1
CASSLSAPGGSSYNEQFF,TGTGCCAGCAGCTTAAGCGCCCCCGGCGGGAGCTCCTACAATGAGCAGTTCTTC,NA,TRBJ2-1,TRBV7-9,TRBD2
CASSLGSVRRTQYF,TGTGCCAGCAGCTTGGGCTCTGTGAGGAGGACCCAGTACTTC,NA,TRBJ2-5,TRBV5-6,NA
CASSLLAPSTNEKLFF,TGTGCCAGCAGCTTGCTTGCGCCGTCAACTAATGAAAAACTGTTTTTT,NA,TRBJ1-4,TRBV5-6,NA
CASNADWSGEGAGELFF,TGCGCCAGCAACGCGGACTGGTCGGGGGAAGGAGCCGGGGAGCTGTTTTTT,NA,TRBJ2-2,TRBV5-1,NA
CASTHSGTPPTF,TGTGCCAGCACCCACTCCGGGACACCTCCAACCTTT,NA,TRBJ2-3,TRBV7-9,NA
CASSQFQVNTEAFF,TGCGCCAGCAGCCAATTCCAGGTTAACACTGAAGCTTTCTTT,NA,TRBJ1-1,TRBV4-1,NA
CASSERTSGSREQYF,TGTGCCAGCAGTGAAAGGACTAGCGGGTCTCGCGAGCAGTACTTC,few,TRBJ2-7,TRBV6-1,TRBD2
CAGDRWGNEQFF,TGTGCCGGGGACAGGTGGGGCAATGAGCAGTTCTTC,NA,TRBJ2-1,TRBV30,TRBD1
CASSIDYSDTQYF,TGTGCCAGCAGCATTGACTACTCAGATACGCAGTATTTT,NA,TRBJ2-3,TRBV9,NA